The 20 T cell receptor beta chains below all came from one sample that was sequenced in a study of blood T cell repertoires in COVID-19. The assay was immunoSEQ multiplex PCR, and TCRdb's table has in-frame clones only and misses some. The sample yields some 150,000 clones, approximately 81% seen once. Material for sequencing was peripheral blood. Every receptor here comes from a man aged 40-49 years with acute or convalescent COVID-19.

The chain links TRBV10-3 to TRBJ2-1; D possibly corresponds to TRBD1 (6 bases). Trimming left V 5 bases short and J 2 bases short, with 10 bases between. The CDR3 contains 14 residues. Germline assignment: CDR1 ENHRY and CDR2 SYGVKD. The CDR3 sequence: CAISTGMAYNEQFF. CDR3 in DNA: TGTGCCATCAGTACAGGGATGGCCTACAATGAGCAGTTCTTC.

The genes are TRBV28 and TRBJ1-1; no reliable D call. The CDR3 is 12 amino acids. Looked up from germline, CDR1 is MDHEN and CDR2 is SYDVKM. V was trimmed by 7 bases and J by 1 base, leaving 7 bases between them. The CDR3 spells CASKSGNTEAFF. In DNA, the CDR3 is TGTGCCAGCAAGAGCGGGAACACTGAAGCTTTCTTT.

This clone came up once. CDR3 sequence (DNA): TGCGCCAGCAGCTTTTCCCCGGGGGCCGGGGAGCTGTTTTTT. It encodes CASSFSPGAGELFF. V is TRBV5-1 and J is TRBJ2-2, with D possibly TRBD2 on 6 matching bases. CDR1 SGHRS and CDR2 YFSETQ come from the germline V gene. The CDR3 totals 14 residues. Deletions cut 2 bases from V and 6 bases from J, with 11 bases between.

This chain connects TRBV19 to TRBJ2-7, with D perhaps TRBD2 (5 bases). CDR1 and CDR2 (germline): LNHDA, SQIVND (reference sequence). This CDR3 region has 11 residues. The V gene lost 10 bases and the J gene lost 2 bases, with 9 bases spanning the gap. For the CDR3, the DNA is TGTGCCACCCGAGCGGCCTACGAGCAGTACTTC. Protein product: CATRAAYEQYF.

V is TRBV10-3 and J is TRBJ1-1; no definite D call. The ends were cut back, 5 bases at V and 0 bases at J, with 13 bases in the middle. Germline V lookup: CDR1 ENHRY, CDR2 SYGVKD. The CDR3 sequence is 15 residues long. CDR3 in DNA: TGTGCCATCAGTCAGACAATGAATTTGAACACTGAAGCTTTCTTT. It translates to CAISQTMNLNTEAFF.

The table lists this clone with a count of one. This chain uses TRBV6-5 with TRBJ1-1; no clear D gene. CDR3 length: 15 amino acids. Trimming cost V 0 bases and J 1 base, with 9 bases left between them. From germline, CDR1 is MNHEY and CDR2 SVGAGI. The CDR3 region is CASSYSRLGNTEAFF. The CDR3 DNA sequence: TGTGCCAGCAGTTACTCGAGGCTGGGGAACACTGAAGCTTTCTTT.

The chain couples TRBV19 to TRBJ2-3; possibly TRBD2 for D (6 bases). CDR3 length equals 17 residues. V gave up 3 bases and J gave up 6 bases, with 22 bases separating them. Germline-derived CDR1 and CDR2 are LNHDA and SQIVND (reference sequence). CDR3 sequence reads: CASSIGLRGAAGDTQYF. CDR3 coding DNA: TGTGCCAGTAGTATCGGCCTGCGGGGAGCCGCTGGGGATACGCAGTATTTT.

The chain couples TRBV6-2 or TRBV6-3 to TRBJ2-7; 7 nucleotides line up with TRBD1. The CDR3 extends over 14 amino acids. Germline loops: CDR1 MNHEY, CDR2 SVGEGT. V shed 1 base, J shed 6 bases, and the junction held 6 bases outside the gene matches. The CDR3 here is CASSYYRGYREQYF. The DNA for the CDR3 is TGTGCCAGCAGTTACTACAGGGGATATCGCGAGCAGTACTTC.

This rearrangement joins TRBV7-3 to TRBJ1-1, with D possibly TRBD1 on 5 matching bases. V dropped 4 bases and J dropped 7 bases, with 13 bases sitting between them. The germline V gene has CDR1 SGHTA and CDR2 FQGTGA. There are 13 residues in the CDR3. The CDR3 region has the DNA TGTGCCAGCAGCTCCTCTCAGGGCAGTGAAGCTTTCTTT. This sequence encodes CASSSSQGSEAFF. Full variable domain (missing parts from reference TRBV7-3 and TRBJ1-1): GAGVSQTPSNKVTEKGKYVELRCDPISGHTALYWYRQSLGQGPEFLIYFQGTGAADDSGLPNDRFFAVRPEGSVSTLKIQRTERGDSAVYLCASSSSQGSEAFFGQGTRLTVV.

The V call is TRBV9, the J call TRBJ2-1; 9 bases agree with TRBD2. The V gene's germline CDR1 is SGDLS and CDR2 YYNGEE. V shed 0 bases, J shed 6 bases, and the junction held 7 bases outside the gene matches. The CDR3 totals 16 residues. The CDR3 DNA reads as TGTGCCAGCAGCGTAGAGGCGGGGGGGAGAACCAATGAGCAGTTCTTC. Encoded protein: CASSVEAGGRTNEQFF.

This clone was counted a single time. V gene TRBV7-2 combines with J gene TRBJ1-5; no reliable D call. CDR1 is SGHTA, CDR2 FQGNSA, per germline. The V end lost 3 bases, the J end lost 4 bases, and 7 bases lay between the germline ends. This CDR3 has 13 amino acids. As DNA, the CDR3 is TGTGCCAGCAGCTTTCAGGAAAATCAGCCCCAGCATTTT. Translating gives CASSFQENQPQHF.

The chain combines TRBV10-3 with TRBJ2-7, with 7 bases aligning to TRBD1. This CDR3 comprises 16 residues. Germline CDR1 is ENHRY and CDR2 is SYGVKD. V lost 6 bases and J lost 2; bases outside the gene matches: 13. The CDR3 loop is CAISPSGTVPPYEQYF. The CDR3 DNA reads TGTGCCATCAGCCCCTCCGGGACAGTTCCTCCCTACGAGCAGTACTTC.

The genes are TRBV28 and TRBJ2-7, with 7 bases aligning to TRBD1. Germline CDR1 and CDR2: MDHEN and SYDVKM. Trimming at V came to 8 bases and at J to 4 bases, leaving 8 bases not matched to a gene. There are 13 residues in the CDR3. CDR3 amino acids: CASLQGSSYEQYF. In DNA, the CDR3 is TGTGCCAGCCTACAGGGGTCTTCGTACGAGCAGTACTTC.

The V call is TRBV27, the J call TRBJ2-5; TRBD2 matches 7 bases. Per germline, CDR1 MNHEY and CDR2 SMNVEV (reference sequence). V was clipped by 0 bases and J by 5 bases; unmatched bases: 0. The length of the CDR3 is 13 residues. CDR3 region: CASSLSGGETQYF. CDR3 nucleotides: TGTGCCAGCAGTTTATCCGGGGGGGAGACCCAGTACTTC.

V and J are TRBV19 and TRBJ1-2; TRBD1 is a possible D gene (5 bases). Deletions cut 3 bases from V and 0 bases from J, with 14 bases between. The CDR3 is 16 residues long. Germline CDR1 reads LNHDA; CDR2 reads SQIVND (reference sequence). This CDR3 is CASSMDAGAANYGYTF. DNA for the CDR3: TGTGCCAGTAGTATGGACGCTGGGGCAGCTAACTATGGCTACACCTTC.

The chain couples TRBV2 to TRBJ1-1; D unclear. CDR3 length equals 15 residues. Trimming removed 3 bases at V and 6 bases at J, with 17 bases between. Germline V gives CDR1 SNHLY, CDR2 FYNNEI. CDR3 in amino acids: CASSDSAGGNAEAFF. For the CDR3, the DNA is TGTGCCAGCAGTGATAGTGCAGGAGGTAACGCTGAAGCTTTCTTT.

This rearrangement joins TRBV2 to TRBJ1-5, with D perhaps TRBD1 (6 bases). Germline CDR1 SNHLY, CDR2 FYNNEI. The CDR3 is made up of 15 amino acids. Trimming removed 7 bases from V and 0 bases from J, with 13 bases in between. The CDR3 spells CASTGTPYSNQPQHF. The CDR3 DNA follows: TGTGCCAGCACAGGGACACCCTATAGCAATCAGCCCCAGCATTTT.

The chain is built from TRBV7-8 and TRBJ1-2; possible D gene TRBD1, 6 bases. V was trimmed by 4 bases and J by 7 bases, leaving 16 bases between them. From germline, CDR1 is SGHVS and CDR2 FQNEAQ. The CDR3 contains 14 residues. The CDR3 loop reads CASSSLKQGSGYTF. The CDR3 bases are TGTGCCAGCAGCTCGCTTAAACAGGGTAGTGGCTACACCTTC.

The chain uses TRBV20-1 and TRBJ2-7; 10 bases are a match to TRBD1. Per germline, CDR1 DFQATT and CDR2 SNEGSKA (reference sequence). The CDR3 has 11 residues. J gave up 9 bases and V 6 bases, and 5 bases lay outside the gene matches. CDR3 loop: CSARTGGGQYF. The CDR3 DNA reads as TGCAGTGCGCGGACAGGGGGAGGGCAGTACTTC.

The V gene is TRBV2, the J gene TRBJ2-6, with D possibly matching TRBD2 (7 bases). V was shortened by 6 bases and J by 0 bases, with 18 bases between the two germline ends. Germline-derived CDR1 and CDR2 are SNHLY and FYNNEI. The CDR3 consists of 18 residues. The CDR3 here is CASRVGGGSFSGANVLTF. As DNA, the CDR3 is TGTGCCAGCAGGGTCGGCGGGGGCTCCTTCTCTGGGGCCAACGTCCTGACTTTC.